This TCR beta chain stems from a study of blood T cell repertoires in COVID-19. Study-wide background: Sites in the United States, Italy and Spain provided acute and convalescent COVID-19 samples. Sources were T cells, B-cell-depleted T cells, or PBMCs; the material itself was cDNA or gDNA.

The count of this clone is one. Authors' analysis steps: Researchers report that nucleated cell counts were estimated from reference gene primer amplification. The repertoire was sequenced with immunoSEQ multiplex PCR; TCRdb's copy has only in-frame clones and lacks some. That table is the source of V, J and clone size, and D and trimming were worked out from the DNA. The sample comprises some 150,000 clones, 80% to 90% of which are singletons, and under 9% rests with the top ten. The V gene's germline CDR1 is SGHTA and CDR2 FQGNSA. The CDR3 runs 16 residues. V was clipped by 2 bases and J by 12 bases, with 20 bases between them.

The specimen sequenced was peripheral blood. This rearrangement joins TRBV7-2 to TRBJ1-6, with D possibly being TRBD1 (6 bases). The source is a woman in her fifties or sixties with active or convalescent COVID-19. CDR3 bases: TGTGCCAGCAGCTTATGGGGGGGCCGGGGTTATGAACCCCTCCACTTT. Translation gives CASSLWGGRGYEPLHF.